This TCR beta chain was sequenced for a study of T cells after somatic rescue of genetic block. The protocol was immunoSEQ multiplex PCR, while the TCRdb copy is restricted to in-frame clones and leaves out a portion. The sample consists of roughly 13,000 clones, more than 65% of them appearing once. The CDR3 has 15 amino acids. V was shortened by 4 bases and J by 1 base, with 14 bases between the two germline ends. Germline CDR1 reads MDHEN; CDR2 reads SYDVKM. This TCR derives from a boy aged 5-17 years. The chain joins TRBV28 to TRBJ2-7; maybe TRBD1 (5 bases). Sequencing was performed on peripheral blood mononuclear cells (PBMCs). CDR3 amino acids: CASSSLRGASYEQYF. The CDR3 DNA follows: TGTGCCAGCAGTTCCCTTAGGGGTGCGTCCTACGAGCAGTACTTC. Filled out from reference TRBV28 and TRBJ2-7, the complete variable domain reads DVKVTQSSRYLVKRTGEKVFLECVQDMDHENMFWYRQDPGLGLRLIYFSYDVKMKEKGDIPEGYSVSREKKERFSLILESASTNQTSMYLCASSSLRGASYEQYFGPGTRLTVT.